These T cell receptor beta chains were read from a single sample in a study of graft-versus-host responses after intestinal transplantation. These receptors have no identified antigens. Sequenced by immunoSEQ multiplex PCR; TCRdb stores in-frame clones only, minus some. This table holds tens of thousands of clones, over 80% found once. The material was unstimulated CD8+ T cells sorted from spleen or lymph node cells, obtained before intestinal transplant. The receptors here all came from a human donor who received an intestinal transplant. CDR3s include the opening cysteine and the closing phenylalanine or tryptophan. Size is omitted from some rows. Given values are once, few, many or a class for expanded clones.

V: TRBV28
size: NA
J: TRBJ1-6
CDR3: CASSLGQTYDSPLHF

V: TRBV28
size: NA
J: TRBJ2-7
CDR3: CASSLASEVDEQYF

V: TRBV6-1
size: NA
J: TRBJ2-3
CDR3: CASRRLAGSTDTQYF

V: TRBV5-1
size: NA
J: TRBJ1-2
CDR3: CASSLTGVGDGYTF

V: TRBV29-1
size: NA
J: TRBJ1-2
CDR3: CSVEDQTPEWDYGYTF

V: TRBV9
size: NA
J: TRBJ1-1
CDR3: CASSSFTASSEAFF

V: TRBV2
size: NA
J: TRBJ2-7
CDR3: CASSEYLAVTYEQYF

V: TRBV19
size: few
J: TRBJ1-3
CDR3: CASSMGGGPGNTIYF

V: TRBV19
size: NA
J: TRBJ2-7
CDR3: CASGFSYEQYF

V: TRBV25-1
size: NA
J: TRBJ1-1
CDR3: CASSGVGQGAPEAFF

V: TRBV4-1
size: NA
J: TRBJ2-5
CDR3: CASSPLGGQETQYF

V: TRBV6-8
size: NA
J: TRBJ2-3
CDR3: CARKLGLAVPTDTQYF

V: TRBV6-1
size: NA
J: TRBJ2-1
CDR3: CASKRGASYNEQFF

V: TRBV7-8
size: NA
J: TRBJ1-1
CDR3: CASSEGLGVTEAFF

V: TRBV4-1
size: NA
J: TRBJ1-2
CDR3: CASSQVTGSGYGYTF

V: TRBV30
size: NA
J: TRBJ2-7
CDR3: CAWSVVSYEQYF

V: TRBV21-1
size: NA
J: TRBJ1-2
CDR3: CASSNTGVPNYGYTF

V: TRBV2
size: few
J: TRBJ1-6
CDR3: CASSVWTAMSSYNSPLHF

V: TRBV5-1
size: once
J: TRBJ2-5
CDR3: CASRGGLAGGWSDQETQYF

V: TRBV6-5
size: NA
J: TRBJ1-1
CDR3: CASSPGFNTEAFF

V: TRBV27
size: NA
J: TRBJ2-2
CDR3: CASSPGFPGELFF

V: TRBV2
size: NA
J: TRBJ2-3
CDR3: CASTEGGYTDTQYF

V: TRBV5-1
size: NA
J: TRBJ2-6
CDR3: CASSPTGANVLTF

V: TRBV27
size: NA
J: TRBJ2-7
CDR3: CASSLVGTSFYEQYF

V: TRBV19
size: NA
J: TRBJ1-5
CDR3: CASNPPGTGDTSNQPQHF

V: TRBV7-9
size: NA
J: TRBJ1-1
CDR3: CASSNPGFGNTEAFF

V: TRBV27
size: few
J: TRBJ1-4
CDR3: CASSPSGQVTSEPNEKLFF

V: TRBV27
size: NA
J: TRBJ2-7
CDR3: CASSLGVYHEQYF

V: TRBV5-1
size: NA
J: TRBJ2-7
CDR3: CASSSWTGYEQYF

V: TRBV28
size: NA
J: TRBJ2-1
CDR3: CASSPRQGYNEQFF

V: TRBV30
size: NA
J: TRBJ1-2
CDR3: CAWRGETAESLNYGYTF

V: TRBV11-2
size: NA
J: TRBJ2-1
CDR3: CASSLDLVGGPNNEQFF

V: TRBV27
size: NA
J: TRBJ2-7
CDR3: CASSRTSIDEQYF

V: TRBV10-2
size: few
J: TRBJ2-7
CDR3: CASGTSGSSYEQYF

V: TRBV27
size: NA
J: TRBJ2-7
CDR3: CASSLVGSYEQYF

V: TRBV4-3
size: NA
J: TRBJ2-2
CDR3: CASSQGRGADTGELFF

V: TRBV6-5
size: once
J: TRBJ2-3
CDR3: CASSPSGTSTDTQYF

V: TRBV4-1
size: NA
J: TRBJ1-4
CDR3: CASSHRQGNEKLFF

V: TRBV27
size: NA
J: TRBJ1-6
CDR3: CASRSPGQYNSPLHF

V: TRBV5-1
size: NA
J: TRBJ1-2
CDR3: CASSLPGQGMDYGYTF

V: TRBV29-1
size: NA
J: TRBJ1-2
CDR3: CSVEGRDSSNYGYTF

V: TRBV2
size: NA
J: TRBJ2-7
CDR3: CASSDNRGPETYYEQYF

V: TRBV14
size: NA
J: TRBJ1-4
CDR3: CASSQDPDEKLFF

V: TRBV5-4
size: NA
J: TRBJ2-3
CDR3: CASSPPAGASTDTQYF

V: TRBV19
size: NA
J: TRBJ2-7
CDR3: CASSIGEVRYF

V: TRBV27
size: NA
J: TRBJ2-3
CDR3: CASSPSTSGMSRDTQYF

V: TRBV28
size: NA
J: TRBJ1-1
CDR3: CASSPGVRENTEAFF